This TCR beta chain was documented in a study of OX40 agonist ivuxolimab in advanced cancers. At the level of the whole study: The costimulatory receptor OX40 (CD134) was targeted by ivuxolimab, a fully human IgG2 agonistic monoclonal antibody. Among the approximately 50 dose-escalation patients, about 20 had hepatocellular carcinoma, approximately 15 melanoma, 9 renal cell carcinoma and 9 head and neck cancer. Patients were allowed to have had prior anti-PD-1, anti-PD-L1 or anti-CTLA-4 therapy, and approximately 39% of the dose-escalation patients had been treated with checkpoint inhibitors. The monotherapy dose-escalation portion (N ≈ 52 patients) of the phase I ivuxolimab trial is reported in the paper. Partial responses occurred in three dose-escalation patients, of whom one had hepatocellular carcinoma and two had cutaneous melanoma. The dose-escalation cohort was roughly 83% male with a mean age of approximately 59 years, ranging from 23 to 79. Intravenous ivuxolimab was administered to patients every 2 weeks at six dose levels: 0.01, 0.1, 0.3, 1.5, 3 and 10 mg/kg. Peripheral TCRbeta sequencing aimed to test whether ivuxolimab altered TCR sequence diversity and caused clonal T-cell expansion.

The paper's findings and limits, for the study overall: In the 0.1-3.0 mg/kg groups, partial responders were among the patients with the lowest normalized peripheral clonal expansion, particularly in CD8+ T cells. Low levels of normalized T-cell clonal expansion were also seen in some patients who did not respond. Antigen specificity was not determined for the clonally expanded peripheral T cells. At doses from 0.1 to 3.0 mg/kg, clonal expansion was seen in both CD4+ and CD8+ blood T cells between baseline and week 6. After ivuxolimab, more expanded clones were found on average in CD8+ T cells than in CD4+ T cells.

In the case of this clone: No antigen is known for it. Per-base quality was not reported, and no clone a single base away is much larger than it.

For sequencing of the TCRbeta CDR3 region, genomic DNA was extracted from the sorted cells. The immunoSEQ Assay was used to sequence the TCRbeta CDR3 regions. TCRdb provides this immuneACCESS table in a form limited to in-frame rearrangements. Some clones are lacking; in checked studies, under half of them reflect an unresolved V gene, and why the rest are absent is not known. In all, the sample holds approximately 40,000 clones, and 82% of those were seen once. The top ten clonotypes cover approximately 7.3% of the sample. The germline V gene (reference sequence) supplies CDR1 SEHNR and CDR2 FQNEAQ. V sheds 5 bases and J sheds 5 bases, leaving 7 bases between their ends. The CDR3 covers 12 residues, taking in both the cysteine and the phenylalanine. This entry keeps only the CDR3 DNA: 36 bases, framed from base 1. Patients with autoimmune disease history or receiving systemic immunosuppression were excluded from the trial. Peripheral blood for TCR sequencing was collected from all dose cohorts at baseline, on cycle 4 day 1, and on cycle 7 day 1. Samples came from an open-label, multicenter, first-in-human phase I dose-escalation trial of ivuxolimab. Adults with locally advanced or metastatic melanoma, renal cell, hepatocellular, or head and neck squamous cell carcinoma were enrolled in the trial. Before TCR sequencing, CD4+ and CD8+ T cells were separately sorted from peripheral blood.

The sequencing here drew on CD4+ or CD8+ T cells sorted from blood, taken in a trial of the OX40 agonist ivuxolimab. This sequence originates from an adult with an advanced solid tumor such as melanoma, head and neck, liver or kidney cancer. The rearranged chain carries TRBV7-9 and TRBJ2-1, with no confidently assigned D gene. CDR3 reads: CASSLPDNEQFF. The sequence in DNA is TGTGCCAGCAGCCTTCCCGACAATGAGCAGTTCTTC.